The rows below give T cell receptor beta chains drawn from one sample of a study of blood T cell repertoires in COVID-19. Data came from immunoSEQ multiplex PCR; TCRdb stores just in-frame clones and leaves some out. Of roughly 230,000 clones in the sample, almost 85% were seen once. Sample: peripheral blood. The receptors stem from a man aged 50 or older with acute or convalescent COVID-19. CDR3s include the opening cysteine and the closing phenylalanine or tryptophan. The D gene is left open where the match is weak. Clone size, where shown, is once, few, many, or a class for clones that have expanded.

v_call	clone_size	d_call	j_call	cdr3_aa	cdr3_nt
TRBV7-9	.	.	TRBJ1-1	CASSFTRDTEAFF	TGTGCCAGCAGCTTCACACGGGACACTGAAGCTTTCTTT
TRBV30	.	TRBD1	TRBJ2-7	CARRQGSNEQYF	TGTGCCCGAAGACAGGGGTCCAACGAGCAGTACTTC
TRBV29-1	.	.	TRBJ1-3	CSVGFSSGNTIYF	TGCAGCGTTGGCTTTAGCTCTGGAAACACCATATATTTT
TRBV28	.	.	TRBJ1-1	CASSFLREAFF	TGTGCCAGCAGTTTTCTGAGAGAGGCTTTCTTT
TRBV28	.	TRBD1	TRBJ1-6	CASSPDRAKSPLHF	TGTGCCAGCAGCCCCGACAGGGCTAAATCACCCCTCCACTTT
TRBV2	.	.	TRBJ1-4	CASSPASEKLFF	TGTGCCAGCAGCCCCGCGTCTGAAAAACTGTTTTTT
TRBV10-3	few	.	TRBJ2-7	CAVAYGTSREQYF	TGTGCCGTAGCTTATGGGACTTCAAGGGAGCAGTACTTC
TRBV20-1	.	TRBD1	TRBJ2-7	CSASLYSDRGNLEQYF	TGCAGTGCTAGTCTTTATTCGGACAGGGGGAACCTCGAGCAGTACTTC
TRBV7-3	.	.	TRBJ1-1	CASSMGHQGAEAFF	TGTGCCAGCAGCATGGGACACCAGGGTGCTGAAGCTTTCTTT
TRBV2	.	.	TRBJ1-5	CASTTSYGNQPQHF	TGTGCCAGCACCACGTCCTACGGCAATCAGCCCCAGCATTTT
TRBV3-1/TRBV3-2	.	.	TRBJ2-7	CASSQDLSDRSYEQYF	TGTGCCAGCAGCCAAGATTTATCGGACAGAAGTTACGAGCAGTACTTC
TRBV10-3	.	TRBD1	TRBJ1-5	CAISGDSRSNQPQHF	TGTGCCATCAGTGGGGACAGCCGGAGCAATCAGCCCCAGCATTTT
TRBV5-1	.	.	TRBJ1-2	CASSLEHRGPYGYTF	TGCGCCAGCAGCTTGGAACACAGAGGGCCCTATGGCTACACCTTC
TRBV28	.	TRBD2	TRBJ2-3	CASSLPRLAGGLDTQYF	TGTGCCAGCAGTTTACCCCGACTAGCGGGAGGGCTGGATACGCAGTATTTT
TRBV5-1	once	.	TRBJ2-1	CASRKEHEQFF	TGCGCCAGCAGGAAGGAGCATGAGCAGTTCTTC
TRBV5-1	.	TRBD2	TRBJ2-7	CASSQTSGSREQYF	TGCGCCAGCAGCCAAACTAGCGGGAGCCGCGAGCAGTACTTC
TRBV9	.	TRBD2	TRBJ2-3	CASSLSGGGASTDTQYF	TGTGCCAGCAGCCTCTCGGGCGGGGGTGCTAGCACAGATACGCAGTATTTT